The clone carrying this T cell receptor beta chain occurred a few times. Its antigen is as yet unknown. The authors incorporated unique molecular identifiers into the TCR beta cDNA libraries. TCRdb used MiXCR to reprocess the PCR reads, holding one entry per CDR3 protein. Among about half a million distinct CDR3 sequences listed, approximately 34% were seen once. This entry comes from a study of post-analysis software for immune sequencing data. Across the whole study: Several disease courses (relapsing-remitting, secondary progressive and progressive-relapsing) of multiple sclerosis were included.

Findings and caveats of the study: When compared against controls, multiple sclerosis patients showed significantly lower normalized Chao1 diversity. Under the F measure, samples that were prepared in one batch clustered strongly together. When patients were compared with controls, 4 or 5 TRBV segments were more frequent, TRBV5-6, TRBV5-1 and TRBV20-1 among them.

CDR3 length: 15 residues. Germline-derived CDR1 and CDR2 are KGHSH and LQKENI. The V gene lost 3 bases and the J gene lost 7 bases, with 16 bases spanning the gap. The rearrangement uses TRBV18 and TRBJ2-1; D is undetermined. The clonotype was recovered from a girl aged 2 to 17 with multiple sclerosis. The material sequenced was blood. This CDR3 reads CASSPGQPGLNEQFF. The CDR3 DNA is TGTGCCAGCTCACCCGGTCAGCCCGGTCTTAATGAGCAGTTCTTC.